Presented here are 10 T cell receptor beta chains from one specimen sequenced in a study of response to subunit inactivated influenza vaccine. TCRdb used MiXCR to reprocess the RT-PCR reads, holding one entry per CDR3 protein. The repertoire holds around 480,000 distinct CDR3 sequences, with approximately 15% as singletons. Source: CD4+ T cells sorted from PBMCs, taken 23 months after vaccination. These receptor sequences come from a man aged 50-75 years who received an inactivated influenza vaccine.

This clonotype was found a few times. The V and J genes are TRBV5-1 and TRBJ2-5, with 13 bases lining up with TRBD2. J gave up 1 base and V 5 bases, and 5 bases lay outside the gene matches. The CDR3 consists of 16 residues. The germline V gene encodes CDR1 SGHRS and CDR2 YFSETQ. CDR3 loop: CASSFGLAGAQETQYF. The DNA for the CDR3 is TGCGCCAGCAGTTTTGGACTAGCGGGGGCCCAAGAGACCCAGTACTTC.

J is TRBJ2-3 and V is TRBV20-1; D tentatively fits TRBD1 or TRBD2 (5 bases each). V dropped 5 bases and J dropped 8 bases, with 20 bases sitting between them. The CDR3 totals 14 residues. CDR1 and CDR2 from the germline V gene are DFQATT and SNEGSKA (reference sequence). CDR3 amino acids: CSASMTLGTGTQYF. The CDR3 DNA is TGCAGTGCTTCGATGACTTTAGGGACGGGTACGCAGTATTTT.

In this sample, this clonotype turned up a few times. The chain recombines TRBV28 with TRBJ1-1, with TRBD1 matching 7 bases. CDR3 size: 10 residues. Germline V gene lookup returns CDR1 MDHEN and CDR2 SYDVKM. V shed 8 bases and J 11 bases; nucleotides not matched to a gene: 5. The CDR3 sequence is CASGQVAAFF. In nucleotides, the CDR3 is TGTGCCAGCGGACAGGTCGCGGCTTTCTTT.

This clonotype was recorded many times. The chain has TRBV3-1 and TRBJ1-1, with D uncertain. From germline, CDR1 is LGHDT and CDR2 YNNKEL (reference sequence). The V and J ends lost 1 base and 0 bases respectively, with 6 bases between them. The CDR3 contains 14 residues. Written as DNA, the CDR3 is TGTGCCAGCAGCCAAGCAGGAATGAACACTGAAGCTTTCTTT. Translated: CASSQAGMNTEAFF.

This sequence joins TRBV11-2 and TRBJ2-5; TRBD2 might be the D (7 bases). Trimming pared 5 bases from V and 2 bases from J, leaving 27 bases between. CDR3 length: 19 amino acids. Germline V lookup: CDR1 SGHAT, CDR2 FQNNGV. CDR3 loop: CASSQGRGFSGRRQETQYF. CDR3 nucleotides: TGTGCCAGCAGCCAGGGGCGGGGGTTTAGTGGGAGGAGGCAAGAGACCCAGTACTTC. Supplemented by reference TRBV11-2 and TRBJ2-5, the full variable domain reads EAGVAQSPRYKIIEKRQSVAFWCNPISGHATLYWYQQILGQGPKLLIQFQNNGVVDDSQLPKDRFSAERLKGVDSTLKIQPAKLEDSAVYLCASSQGRGFSGRRQETQYFGPGTRLLVL.

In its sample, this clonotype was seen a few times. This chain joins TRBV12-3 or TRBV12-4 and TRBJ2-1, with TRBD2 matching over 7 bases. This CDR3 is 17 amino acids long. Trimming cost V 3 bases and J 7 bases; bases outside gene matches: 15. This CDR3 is CASSFRLAVTSGNEQFF. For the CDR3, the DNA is TGTGCCAGCAGTTTCCGGCTAGCGGTCACCTCGGGGAATGAGCAGTTCTTC.

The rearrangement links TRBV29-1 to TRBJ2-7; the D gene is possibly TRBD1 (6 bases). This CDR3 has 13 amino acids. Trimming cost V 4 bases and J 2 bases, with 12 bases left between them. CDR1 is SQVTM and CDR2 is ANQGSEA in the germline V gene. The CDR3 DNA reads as TGCAGCGTTGCTAACAGGGCTACCTACGAGCAGTACTTC. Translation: CSVANRATYEQYF.

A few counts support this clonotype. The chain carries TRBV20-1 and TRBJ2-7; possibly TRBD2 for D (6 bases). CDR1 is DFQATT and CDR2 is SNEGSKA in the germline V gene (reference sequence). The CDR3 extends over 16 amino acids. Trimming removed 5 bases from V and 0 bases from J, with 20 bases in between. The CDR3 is CSAGLAGSLSSYEQYF. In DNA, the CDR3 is TGCAGTGCTGGCCTGGCGGGGAGTCTAAGCTCCTACGAGCAGTACTTC.

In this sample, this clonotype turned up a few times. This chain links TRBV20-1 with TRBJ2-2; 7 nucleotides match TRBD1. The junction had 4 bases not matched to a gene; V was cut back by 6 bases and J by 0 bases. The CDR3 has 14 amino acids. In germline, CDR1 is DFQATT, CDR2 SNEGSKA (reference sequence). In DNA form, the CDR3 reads TGCAGTGCGCCGGGACAGCCGAACACCGGGGAGCTGTTTTTT. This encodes CSAPGQPNTGELFF.

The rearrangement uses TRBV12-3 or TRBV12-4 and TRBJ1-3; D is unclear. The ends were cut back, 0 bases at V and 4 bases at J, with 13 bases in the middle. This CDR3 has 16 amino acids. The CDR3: CASSLAGKTSGNTIYF. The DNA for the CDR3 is TGTGCCAGCAGTTTAGCAGGGAAGACCTCAGGAAACACCATATATTTT.